This TCR beta chain was profiled in a study of vaccination effects on CD4 cells after COVID-19. Overall study context: Both early and late time points after vaccination provided samples from three convalescent patients.

As to this clone: Its specificity is unknown.

Generated by immunoSEQ multiplex PCR, the TCRdb table keeps only in-frame clones and is missing some. The sample contains tens of thousands of clones, around 70% of which appear only once. General study results and limits: Among infection- and vaccine-induced clones, marked clonal contraction occurred late after vaccination.

Germline lookup yields CDR1 SNHLY and CDR2 FYNNEI. This CDR3 is built from 16 residues. V shed 4 bases and J 2 bases; nucleotides not matched to a gene: 5. Following an approximately ten-day culture, CD4+ T cells were purified. Confirmation by PCR established that the person had SARS-CoV-2 infection between March and December 2020. All participants had two doses of either the BNT162b2 or mRNA-1273 vaccine. The sample in question was CD4+ T cells from PBMCs cultured without peptide, obtained after COVID-19 vaccination. The clonotype originates from a human donor who had a prior SARS-CoV-2 infection. The chain couples TRBV2 to TRBJ1-4; 9 bases match TRBD1. The CDR3, as DNA: TGTGCCAGCAGTGGGGGACAGGGTCGCACTAATGAAAAACTGTTTTTT. This encodes CASSGGQGRTNEKLFF.